This entry lists 12 T cell receptor beta chains sequenced from one sample in a study listed by TCRdb under 2016. The library was prepared using RT-PCR. TCRdb lists the instrument as Illumina MiSeq. The public reads were quality trimmed at Q25 with fastp and then assembled into clones with MiXCR by TCRdb, keeping productive beta chains. Identical CDR3 protein sequences are pooled into one entry, listed with their most common genes and DNA. The sample profile shows approximately 720,000 distinct CDR3 sequences; approximately 15% of them were found once. The top ten hold around 3.3% of the sample. The sample taken for sequencing was memory CD4+ T cells from blood. These TCRs come from a female donor in good health, serving as a healthy control.

The CDR3 protein is CSAKVVNEGYEQYF. Written as DNA, the CDR3 is TGCAGTGCTAAGGTGGTAAATGAAGGCTACGAGCAGTACTTC. V and J are TRBV20-1 and TRBJ2-7, with D unclear. V dropped 4 bases and J dropped 3 bases, with 16 bases sitting between them. The CDR3 runs to 14 residues. Germline V gives CDR1 DFQATT, CDR2 SNEGSKA (reference sequence).

The chain is built from TRBV5-1 and TRBJ2-1; maybe TRBD2 (6 bases). This CDR3 is built from 14 residues. Germline V gene lookup returns CDR1 SGHRS and CDR2 YFSETQ. Trimming left V 3 bases short and J 8 bases short, with 15 bases between. CDR3 region: CASSSGGAFDEQFF. The CDR3 DNA sequence: TGCGCCAGCAGCTCCGGAGGGGCGTTCGATGAGCAGTTCTTC.

Notes on this clonotype: Since a much larger clone is just one base distant, this may be a read error. The chain couples TRBV15 to TRBJ2-1, with TRBD2 matching over 10 bases. The germline V gene has CDR1 LNHNV and CDR2 YYDKDF (reference sequence). CDR3 length equals 17 residues. CDR3: CATSRGGLAVPYNKQFF. The CDR3 nucleotides read TGTGCCACCAGCAGAGGCGGACTAGCGGTCCCGTACAATAAGCAGTTCTTC.

This clonotype is a singleton in its sample. The rearrangement uses TRBV5-1 and TRBJ2-3; a weak D match, TRBD1 (6 bases). The V end lost 4 bases, the J end lost 3 bases, and 18 bases lay between the germline ends. This CDR3 comprises 16 residues. Germline V lookup: CDR1 SGHRS, CDR2 YFSETQ. In DNA form, the CDR3 reads TGCGCCAGCAGCAGCGCTGGGGGCTACGGAACAGATACGCAGTATTTT. Amino acid sequence: CASSSAGGYGTDTQYF. The complete variable domain, with remaining parts taken from reference TRBV5-1 and TRBJ2-3, reads KAGVTQTPRYLIKTRGQQVTLSCSPISGHRSVSWYQQTPGQGLQFLFEYFSETQRNKGNFPGRFSGRQFSNSRSEMNVSTLELGDSALYLCASSSAGGYGTDTQYFGPGTRLTVL.

This clonotype has at least ten counts. This chain joins TRBV10-3 and TRBJ2-1; 12 bases line up with TRBD2. The CDR3 has 15 amino acids. CDR1 and CDR2 from the germline V gene are ENHRY and SYGVKD. V lost 3 bases, J lost 7 bases, and 4 bases stayed unmatched. The CDR3 DNA follows: TGTGCCATCAGTGACGCGACTAGCGGGAGAAATGAGCAGTTCTTC. Its translation is CAISDATSGRNEQFF.

V and J are TRBV7-8 and TRBJ1-1; D uncertain. The CDR3 totals 14 residues. Trimming removed 5 bases from V and 6 bases from J, with 16 bases in between. Germline V gene sequence: CDR1 SGHVS, CDR2 FQNEAQ. CDR3 sequence (DNA): TGTGCCAGCAGCACTTGTTCCTTTTTTCCTGAAGCTTTCTTT. This translates into CASSTCSFFPEAFF.

The chain carries TRBV6-5 and TRBJ1-1, with D possibly being TRBD1 (6 bases). Germline V gene data show CDR1 as MNHEY and CDR2 as SVGAGI. V gave up 6 bases and J gave up 1 base, with 15 bases separating them. This CDR3 has 15 amino acids. In DNA, the CDR3 is TGTGCCAGCAGCTCTGGGGACAAAGCGAACACTGAAGCTTTCTTT. This codes for CASSSGDKANTEAFF.

This clonotype has more than one count but fewer than ten. The J gene is TRBJ2-7, the V gene TRBV5-6; weak D call: TRBD1 (5 bases). V was cut by 2 bases and J by 5 bases, with 14 bases left in between. From germline, CDR1 is SGHDT and CDR2 YYEEEE. The CDR3 has 14 amino acids. The CDR3 coding sequence is TGTGCCAGCAGCTTTCCCAGGGTACCAAACGAGCAGTACTTC. This gives the protein CASSFPRVPNEQYF.

This clonotype occurred a few times. The chain joins TRBV30 to TRBJ1-6, with D uncertain. CDR3 length: 14 amino acids. Germline assignment: CDR1 GTSNPN and CDR2 SVGIG (reference sequence). V lost 4 bases to trimming and J lost 7 bases, with 14 bases between them. CDR3: CAWTVRSENSPLHF. The CDR3 DNA sequence: TGTGCCTGGACCGTCCGCAGCGAGAATTCACCCCTCCACTTT.

The chain recombines TRBV7-6 with TRBJ2-5, with 7 bases identical to TRBD1. The V gene end was trimmed by 2 bases and the J gene end by 4 bases; junction bases not matched to a gene: 4. Germline V lookup: CDR1 SGHVS, CDR2 FNYEAQ. This CDR3 contains 14 residues. For the CDR3, the DNA is TGTGCCAGCAGCTTAATAGGGGGCTCAGAGACCCAGTACTTC. Its protein is CASSLIGGSETQYF.

This clonotype showed up many times. The V call is TRBV20-1, the J call TRBJ1-5; TRBD1 might be the D (6 bases). Germline CDR1 is DFQATT and CDR2 is SNEGSKA (reference sequence). V gave up 0 bases and J gave up 1 base, with 16 bases separating them. This CDR3 is built from 17 residues. The CDR3 DNA sequence: TGCAGTGCTAGAGATAGGAGGGGGTTCGAGAGCAATCAGCCCCAGCATTTT. Protein product: CSARDRRGFESNQPQHF.

This clonotype has just a few counts. The V call is TRBV3-1, the J call TRBJ1-6; D may be TRBD1 (5 bases). Germline CDR1 and CDR2: LGHDT and YNNKEL (reference sequence). CDR3 size: 14 residues. V was trimmed by 5 bases and J by 10 bases, leaving 15 bases between them. CDR3 sequence: CASSLGRRTSPLHF. The CDR3 DNA sequence: TGTGCCAGCAGCTTGGGACGCAGGACGTCACCCCTCCACTTT.